This T cell receptor (beta chain) was recovered during a study of CD8 T cells in ankylosing spondylitis. This clonotype was counted at least ten times. What it binds is unknown. The CDR3 totals 20 residues. CDR1 is MGHRA, CDR2 YSYEKL, per germline. After removal of 3 bases from V and 0 bases from J, the junction contained 17 bases not matched to a gene. General observations from the study: Significant enrichment of disease-linked clones was reported in matched ankylosing spondylitis synovial fluid.

From the 5' RACE reads, TCRdb called clonotypes with MiXCR, one entry per CDR3 protein. The table has roughly 48,000 distinct CDR3 sequences, about 7% seen once. The clonotype comes from a female donor with ankylosing spondylitis or in good health (not recorded which). The chain links TRBV4-1 to TRBJ2-1, with 7 bases fitting TRBD2. The sample consisted of blood, either unsorted or a sorted T cell fraction (not recorded which). CDR3 bases: TGCGCCAGCAGCCAGGCCATAGGGGAGGGACGGAAAGTCTCCTACAATGAGCAGTTCTTC. Its protein is CASSQAIGEGRKVSYNEQFF.